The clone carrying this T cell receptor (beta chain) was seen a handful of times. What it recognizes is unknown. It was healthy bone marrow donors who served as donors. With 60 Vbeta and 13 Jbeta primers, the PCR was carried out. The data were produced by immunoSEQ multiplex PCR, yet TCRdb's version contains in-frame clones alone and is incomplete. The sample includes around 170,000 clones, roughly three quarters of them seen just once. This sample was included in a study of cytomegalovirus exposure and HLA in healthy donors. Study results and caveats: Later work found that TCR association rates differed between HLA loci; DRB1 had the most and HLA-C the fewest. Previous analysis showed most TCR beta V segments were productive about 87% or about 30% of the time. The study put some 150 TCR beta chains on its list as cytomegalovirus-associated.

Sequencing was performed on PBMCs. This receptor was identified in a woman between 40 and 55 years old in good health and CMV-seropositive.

The CDR3 coding sequence is TGTGCCAGCAGCCCCCGGGGACTAGCGTTATCCGAGCAGTACTTC. Amino acids: CASSPRGLALSEQYF. The chain is built from TRBV5-4 and TRBJ2-7; 10 bases align to TRBD2. CDR1 and CDR2 (germline): SGHNT, YYREEE (reference sequence). Unmatched junction bases numbered 10, after V lost 4 bases and J lost 6 bases. The CDR3 length is 15 residues.